This T cell receptor (beta chain) was identified in a study of blood T cell repertoires in COVID-19. Study as a whole: The United States, Italy and Spain provided the acute and convalescent COVID-19 samples. The cDNA or gDNA used as material had been derived from T cells, B-cell-depleted T cells, or PBMCs.

CDR3 length equals 16 residues. The germline V gene encodes CDR1 SGHRS and CDR2 YFSETQ. Trimming stripped 4 bases from V and 0 bases from J, with 11 bases between. Authors' data handling: Reference gene primer amplification gave nucleated cell count estimates. The protocol was immunoSEQ multiplex PCR, while the TCRdb copy is restricted to in-frame clones and leaves out a portion. The V and J calls and clone size were taken over from that table, and D and trimming were inferred from the DNA. The sample yields under 150,000 clones, approximately 81% seen once. The sequence derives from a man between 60 and 75 years old with acute or convalescent COVID-19. J is TRBJ2-6 and V is TRBV5-1; possibly TRBD2 for D (6 bases). Sequenced sample: peripheral blood. The CDR3: CASSQRASSGANVLTF. The CDR3 DNA reads TGCGCCAGCAGCCAGCGGGCCAGCTCTGGGGCCAACGTCCTGACTTTC.